These 7 T cell receptor beta chains share one sample of origin, sequenced in a study of T cells in Graves' hyperthyroidism and ophthalmopathy. TCR beta CDR3 regions were amplified from RNA. The HTBI primer set served for first-round RT-PCR of the TCR CDR3. TCRdb analysed the multiplex PCR reads with MiXCR anew, one entry per CDR3 protein. The repertoire holds approximately 380,000 distinct CDR3 sequences, with approximately 17% as singletons. Sequenced sample: blood. The source of these receptors is a man between 18 and 35 years old with Graves' ophthalmopathy.

At least ten counts were recorded for this clonotype. The chain has TRBV9 and TRBJ1-5, with TRBD1 matching over 11 bases. The CDR3 spans 15 residues. Per the germline V gene, CDR1 is SGDLS and CDR2 is YYNGEE. J gave up 9 bases and V 3 bases, and 8 bases lay outside the gene matches. The DNA for the CDR3 is TGTGCCAGCAGCGCCTCCGGGACAGGGGGATCGCCCCAGCATTTT. It yields the protein CASSASGTGGSPQHF.

V gene TRBV6-5 combines with J gene TRBJ2-7, with TRBD1 matching over 7 bases. Trimming cost V 4 bases and J 0 bases; bases outside gene matches: 3. The CDR3 length is 14 residues. Germline-derived CDR1 and CDR2 are MNHEY and SVGAGI. As DNA, the CDR3 is TGTGCCAGCAGTTGGACAGGACCCTCCTACGAGCAGTACTTC. This translates into CASSWTGPSYEQYF.

This chain links TRBV15 with TRBJ2-6; TRBD2 might be the D (7 bases). The germline CDR1 and CDR2 sequences are LNHNV and YYDKDF (reference sequence). The V end was cut by 9 bases, the J end by 3 bases, with 15 bases between. This CDR3 region has 15 residues. This chain's CDR3 is CATGGEGDGANVLTF. Written as DNA, the CDR3 is TGTGCCACTGGGGGGGAGGGGGATGGGGCCAACGTCCTGACTTTC.

This clonotype was observed a few times. The rearrangement uses TRBV9 and TRBJ1-4; D ambiguous. The CDR3 has 14 amino acids. Germline V gene data show CDR1 as SGDLS and CDR2 as YYNGEE. Trimming shortened V by 0 bases and J by 4 bases, and 7 bases separated the two germline ends. CDR3 protein: CASSVGGGNEKLFF. CDR3 nucleotide sequence: TGTGCCAGCAGCGTAGGAGGTGGTAATGAAAAACTGTTTTTT.

This clonotype was seen ten or more times. The chain employs TRBV2 and TRBJ2-1; 9 bases align to TRBD2. J was trimmed by 15 bases and V by 5 bases; bases with no gene match: 11. Germline CDR1 reads SNHLY; CDR2 reads FYNNEI. This CDR3 is built from 13 residues. The CDR3 spells CASSSDTAGGLFF. In nucleotides, the CDR3 is TGTGCCAGCAGTTCCGATACGGCGGGGGGGCTGTTCTTC.

The CDR3 nucleotides read TGTGCCAGCACCCTGGGACTAGCGGGCCCCACAGATACGCAGTATTTT. Translating gives CASTLGLAGPTDTQYF. The chain links TRBV12-3 or TRBV12-4 to TRBJ2-3; 12 bases line up with TRBD2. The CDR3 contains 16 residues. After removal of 7 bases from V and 2 bases from J, the junction contained 7 bases not matched to a gene.

This clonotype was counted between two and nine times. This may arise from a read error, as a much more abundant clone is one base away. The chain recombines TRBV28 with TRBJ1-2; tentative D call: TRBD1 (6 bases). The CDR3 has 13 amino acids. V was clipped by 6 bases and J by 4 bases, with 12 bases between them. Germline CDR1 reads MDHEN; CDR2 reads SYDVKM. In DNA form, the CDR3 reads TGTGCCAGCAGCCCGGGACACCTCTATGGCTACACCTTC. Translation gives CASSPGHLYGYTF.